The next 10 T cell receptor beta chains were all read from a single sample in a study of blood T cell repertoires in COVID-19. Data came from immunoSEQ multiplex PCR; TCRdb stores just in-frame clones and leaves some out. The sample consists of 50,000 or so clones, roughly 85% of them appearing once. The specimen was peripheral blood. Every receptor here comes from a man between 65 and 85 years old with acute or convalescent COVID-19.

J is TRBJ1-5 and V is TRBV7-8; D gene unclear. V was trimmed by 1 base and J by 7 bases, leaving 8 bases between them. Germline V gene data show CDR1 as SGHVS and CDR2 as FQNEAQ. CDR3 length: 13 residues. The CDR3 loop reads CASSLEKPQPQHF. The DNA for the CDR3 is TGTGCCAGCAGCTTAGAGAAGCCCCAGCCCCAGCATTTT.

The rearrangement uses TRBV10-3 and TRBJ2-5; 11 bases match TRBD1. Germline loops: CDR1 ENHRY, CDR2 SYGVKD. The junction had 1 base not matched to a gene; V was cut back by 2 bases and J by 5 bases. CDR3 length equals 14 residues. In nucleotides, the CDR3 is TGTGCCATCAGTGAGGGACAGGGGGCGGAGACCCAGTACTTC. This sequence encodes CAISEGQGAETQYF.

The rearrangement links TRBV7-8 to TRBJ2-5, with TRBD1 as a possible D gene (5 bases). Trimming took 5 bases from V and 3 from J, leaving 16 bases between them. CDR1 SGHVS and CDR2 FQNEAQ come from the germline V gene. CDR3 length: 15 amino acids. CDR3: CASSTSQGGEETQYF. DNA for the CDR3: TGTGCCAGCAGCACCTCGCAGGGTGGGGAAGAGACCCAGTACTTC.

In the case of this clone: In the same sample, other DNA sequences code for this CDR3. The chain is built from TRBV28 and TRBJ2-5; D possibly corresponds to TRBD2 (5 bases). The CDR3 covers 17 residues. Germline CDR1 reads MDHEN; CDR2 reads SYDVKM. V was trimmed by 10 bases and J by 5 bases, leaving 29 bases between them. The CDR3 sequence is CAIGMLGPMARRETQYF. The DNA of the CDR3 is TGTGCCATCGGGATGCTGGGCCCTATGGCCCGACGGGAGACCCAGTACTTC.

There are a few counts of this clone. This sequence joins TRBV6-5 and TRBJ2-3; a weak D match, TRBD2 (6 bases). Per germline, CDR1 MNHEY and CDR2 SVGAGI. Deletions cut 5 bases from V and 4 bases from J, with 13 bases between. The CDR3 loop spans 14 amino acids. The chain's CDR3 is CASSRPSGADTQYF. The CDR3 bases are TGTGCCAGCAGTCGACCCTCGGGGGCAGATACGCAGTATTTT.

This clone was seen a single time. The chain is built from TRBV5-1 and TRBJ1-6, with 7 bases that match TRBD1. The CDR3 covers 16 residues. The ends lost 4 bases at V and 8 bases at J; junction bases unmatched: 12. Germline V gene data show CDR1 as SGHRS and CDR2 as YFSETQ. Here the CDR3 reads CASSDWRRDRYSPLHF. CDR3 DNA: TGCGCCAGCAGCGACTGGCGCCGGGACAGATATTCACCCCTCCACTTT.

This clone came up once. Written as DNA, the CDR3 is TGTGCCAGTAGTATGATGCGGGGCCCATCCTACGAGCAGTACTTC. Translated: CASSMMRGPSYEQYF. This chain connects TRBV19 to TRBJ2-7; a weak D match, TRBD2 (6 bases). Germline values: CDR1 LNHDA, CDR2 SQIVND (reference sequence). The V end lost 3 bases, the J end lost 1 base, and 13 bases lay between the germline ends. The CDR3 totals 15 residues. The variable domain in full, completed from reference TRBV19 and TRBJ2-7, reads DGGITQSPKYLFRKEGQNVTLSCEQNLNHDAMYWYRQDPGQGLRLIYYSQIVNDFQKGDIAEGYSVSREKKESFPLTVTSAQKNPTAFYLCASSMMRGPSYEQYFGPGTRLTVT.

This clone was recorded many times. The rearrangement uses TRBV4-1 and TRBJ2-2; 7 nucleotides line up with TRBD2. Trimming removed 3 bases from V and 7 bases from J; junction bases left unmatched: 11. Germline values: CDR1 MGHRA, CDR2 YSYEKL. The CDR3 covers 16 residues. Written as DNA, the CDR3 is TGCGCCAGCAGCCAGGCGACTAGCTTAGGTAACGGGGAGCTGTTTTTT. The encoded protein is CASSQATSLGNGELFF.

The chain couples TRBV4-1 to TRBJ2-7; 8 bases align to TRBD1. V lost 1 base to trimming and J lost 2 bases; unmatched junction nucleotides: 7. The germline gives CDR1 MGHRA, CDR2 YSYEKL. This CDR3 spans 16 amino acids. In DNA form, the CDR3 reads TGCGCCAGCAGCCAAGCAGACAGGGGTTGGGCCTACGAGCAGTACTTC. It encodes CASSQADRGWAYEQYF.

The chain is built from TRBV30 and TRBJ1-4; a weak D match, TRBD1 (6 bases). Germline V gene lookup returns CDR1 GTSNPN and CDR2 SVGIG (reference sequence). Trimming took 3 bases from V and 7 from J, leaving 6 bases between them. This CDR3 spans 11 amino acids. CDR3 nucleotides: TGTGCCTGGAGGACAGGTGAAAAACTGTTTTTT. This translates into CAWRTGEKLFF.